The TCR beta chain under discussion was sequenced for a study of technical replicates of blood from several donors. The ends were cut back, 7 bases at V and 4 bases at J, with 10 bases in the middle. The CDR3 spans 11 residues. The germline gives CDR1 SQVTM, CDR2 ANQGSEA. Libraries were prepared by immunoSEQ multiplex PCR; TCRdb keeps only in-frame clonotypes and omits some of them. The data show 50,000 to 70,000 clones, about 93% seen once. The chain recombines TRBV29-1 with TRBJ1-1; D uncertain. Sequences were obtained from PBMCs. This TCR came from a human donor in good health. Some clones in this sample may be carry-over from other donors' samples. The CDR3 DNA sequence: TGCAGCGCCGCGGGGTCCACTGAAGCTTTCTTT. It codes for CSAAGSTEAFF.